This TCR beta chain is drawn from a study of PD-1 blockade in classical Hodgkin lymphoma. The sample's time point: cycle 4 day 1 (C4D1), after 6 weeks of nivolumab. Each and every patient relapsed after autologous stem cell transplantation, and patients got differing brentuximab vedotin exposure. This clone was seen once. Its antigen remains unidentified. Deletions cut 5 bases from V and 6 bases from J, with 13 bases between. The CDR3 runs to 13 residues. Per the germline V gene, CDR1 is KGHSH and CDR2 is LQKENI. General study points: The drivers behind the repertoire differences, possibly disease activity or prior therapy, remain undefined. CD4+ TCR diversity, unlike CD8+, climbed significantly by C4D1. Newly diagnosed patients were reported to exhibit reduced baseline TCR diversity relative to healthy donors. Newly diagnosed patients had diversity similar to the baseline diversity of complete responders.

Assay: immunoSEQ multiplex PCR; the TCRdb copy retains only in-frame clones and omits some. Of roughly 60,000 clones detected, about 89% appear once; the ten largest clones hold 10% to 13%. This sequence joins TRBV18 and TRBJ1-1; D is undetermined. This TCR derives from a human donor with classical Hodgkin lymphoma. The sequences come from peripheral blood mononuclear cells (PBMCs), collected before the fourth cycle of nivolumab. CDR3 nucleotides: TGTGCCAGCTCAGACAAGAGAATCCCTGAAGCTTTCTTT. As protein: CASSDKRIPEAFF.